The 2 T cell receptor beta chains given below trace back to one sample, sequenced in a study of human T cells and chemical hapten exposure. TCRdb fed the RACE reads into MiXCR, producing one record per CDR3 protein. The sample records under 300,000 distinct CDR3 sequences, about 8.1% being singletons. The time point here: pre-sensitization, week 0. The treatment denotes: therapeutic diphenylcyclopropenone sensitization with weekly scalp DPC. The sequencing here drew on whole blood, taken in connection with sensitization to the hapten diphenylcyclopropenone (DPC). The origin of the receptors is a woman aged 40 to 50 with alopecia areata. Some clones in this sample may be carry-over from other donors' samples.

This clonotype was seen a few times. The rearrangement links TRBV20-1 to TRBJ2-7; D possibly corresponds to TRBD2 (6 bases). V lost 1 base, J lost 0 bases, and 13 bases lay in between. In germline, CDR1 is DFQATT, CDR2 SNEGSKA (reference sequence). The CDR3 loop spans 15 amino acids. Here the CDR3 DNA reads TGCAGTGCTAGAGTATGGAGGGAAAGCTCCTACGAGCAGTACTTC. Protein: CSARVWRESSYEQYF.

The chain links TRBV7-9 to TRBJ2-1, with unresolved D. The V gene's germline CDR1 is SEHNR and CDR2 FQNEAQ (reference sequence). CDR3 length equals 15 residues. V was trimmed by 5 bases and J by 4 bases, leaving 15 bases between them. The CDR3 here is CASSPGLGHYNEQFF. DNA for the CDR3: TGTGCCAGCAGCCCCGGCCTTGGGCATTACAATGAGCAGTTCTTC.